Shown below are 15 T cell receptor beta chains from a single sample sequenced in a study of cytomegalovirus exposure and HLA in healthy donors (dated by TCRdb to 2017 to 2019). Receptor amplification or capture employed the immunoSEQ multiplex PCR assay. A mixture of 60 forward primers for TCR Vbeta segments and 13 reverse primers for TCR Jbeta segments was used in the multiplex PCR. TCRdb obtained this table from immuneACCESS and retained in-frame rearrangements with V and J assigned. These tables miss some clones; where compared with another copy, unresolved V genes account for less than half of the shortfall, and the remainder is unexplained. In all, the sample holds roughly 120,000 clones, and over 70% of those were seen once. The ten top clones hold just under 3% of the sample. The sample consisted of PBMCs. The receptors shown here come from a woman in her forties in good health and CMV-seropositive.

The table lists this clone with a few counts. This sequence joins TRBV5-6 and TRBJ1-1; TRBD1 aligns across 8 bases. Unmatched junction bases numbered 13, after V lost 4 bases and J lost 5 bases. From germline, CDR1 is SGHDT and CDR2 YYEEEE. The length of the CDR3 is 16 residues. The CDR3 loop is CASSDRQGSLRTEAFF. CDR3 bases: TGTGCCAGCAGCGATCGACAGGGGTCGTTGCGGACTGAAGCTTTCTTT.

V is TRBV7-9 and J is TRBJ1-1; D is ambiguous. The CDR3 consists of 13 residues. CDR1 and CDR2 (germline): SEHNR, FQNEAQ (reference sequence). V dropped 6 bases and J dropped 4 bases, with 12 bases sitting between them. CDR3 nucleotides: TGTGCCAGCAGGCCCTATTTGAGCACTGAAGCTTTCTTT. Translation gives CASRPYLSTEAFF.

This clone has just one count. V usage is TRBV7-2 and J usage is TRBJ1-1; D gene unclear. Germline values: CDR1 SGHTA, CDR2 FQGNSA. The CDR3 consists of 14 residues. V lost 3 bases, J lost 5 bases, and 13 bases lay in between. CDR3 in DNA: TGTGCCAGCAGCTTTAATGGGGAGGGTACTGAAGCTTTCTTT. This encodes CASSFNGEGTEAFF.

The chain joins TRBV10-3 to TRBJ2-1; 7 bases align to TRBD1. The CDR3 has 14 residues. Per germline, CDR1 ENHRY and CDR2 SYGVKD. The V gene end was trimmed by 7 bases and the J gene end by 4 bases; junction bases not matched to a gene: 7. The chain's CDR3 is CAINSDRAYNEQFF. The CDR3 DNA reads as TGTGCCATCAATAGTGACAGGGCGTACAATGAGCAGTTCTTC.

The V gene is TRBV2, the J gene TRBJ1-5; 7 nucleotides line up with TRBD1. The CDR3 is 14 residues long. Germline-derived CDR1 and CDR2 are SNHLY and FYNNEI. V shed 6 bases, J shed 3 bases, and the junction held 5 bases outside the gene matches. CDR3 sequence (DNA): TGTGCCAGCAGCGAGACAGGGCTCAATCAGCCCCAGCATTTT. Translated, it gives CASSETGLNQPQHF.

This chain uses TRBV6-5 with TRBJ2-1; 7 nucleotides line up with TRBD1. This CDR3 spans 14 amino acids. Germline values: CDR1 MNHEY, CDR2 SVGAGI. The junction had 7 bases not matched to a gene; V was cut back by 7 bases and J by 4 bases. As DNA, the CDR3 is TGTGCCAGCACCCCACTGGACAGGTACAATGAGCAGTTCTTC. Protein product: CASTPLDRYNEQFF.

In this sample, this clone turned up once. The chain couples TRBV6-1 to TRBJ1-5; the match to TRBD1 covers 12 bases. The CDR3 consists of 16 residues. Germline V gives CDR1 MNHNS, CDR2 SASEGT. V shed 3 bases and J 0 bases; nucleotides not matched to a gene: 0. CDR3 bases: TGTGCCAGCAGTGAGGGACAGGGGGCTAGCAATCAGCCCCAGCATTTT. It encodes CASSEGQGASNQPQHF.

The V and J genes are TRBV18 and TRBJ2-3; 9 bases line up with TRBD2. V lost 6 bases and J lost 0; bases outside the gene matches: 13. Germline V gene data show CDR1 as KGHSH and CDR2 as LQKENI. This CDR3 spans 18 amino acids. CDR3 nucleotide sequence: TGTGCCAGCTCCCAGACTAGCGGCCAAAAAGCTAGCACAGATACGCAGTATTTT. This encodes CASSQTSGQKASTDTQYF.

This chain connects TRBV7-9 to TRBJ1-1; TRBD1 aligns across 8 bases. Germline CDR1 reads SEHNR; CDR2 reads FQNEAQ (reference sequence). The CDR3 is 16 amino acids. With V trimmed by 1 base and J by 1 base, 5 bases remained unmatched. The CDR3, as DNA: TGTGCCAGCAGCTTAGAGGGACAGGAGGAGAACACTGAAGCTTTCTTT. It codes for CASSLEGQEENTEAFF. The whole variable domain, filled in from reference TRBV7-9 and TRBJ1-1, reads DTGVSQNPRHKITKRGQNVTFRCDPISEHNRLYWYRQTLGQGPEFLTYFQNEAQLEKSRLLSDRFSAERPKGSFSTLEIQRTEQGDSAMYLCASSLEGQEENTEAFFGQGTRLTVV.

The V and J genes are TRBV28 and TRBJ1-1, with D unclear. V dropped 3 bases and J dropped 4 bases, with 6 bases sitting between them. Germline CDR1 and CDR2: MDHEN and SYDVKM. The CDR3 consists of 12 residues. CDR3 coding DNA: TGTGCCAGCAGTTTCTGGGCCACTGAAGCTTTCTTT. The encoded protein is CASSFWATEAFF.

This clone was counted once. V is TRBV9 and J is TRBJ2-2; no definite D call. The CDR3 extends over 13 amino acids. With 4 bases removed from V and 6 bases from J, the gap between germline ends came to 10 bases. The germline gives CDR1 SGDLS, CDR2 YYNGEE. CDR3 protein: CASSYGSSGELFF. DNA for the CDR3: TGTGCCAGCAGCTACGGGTCGTCCGGGGAGCTGTTTTTT.

This chain links TRBV28 with TRBJ1-4; D is ambiguous. The CDR3 sequence is 14 residues long. The germline CDR1 and CDR2 sequences are MDHEN and SYDVKM. V lost 5 bases to trimming and J lost 6 bases, with 13 bases between them. The CDR3 coding sequence is TGTGCCAGCAGTCCGCGGGCACGGGATGAAAAACTGTTTTTT. The encoded protein is CASSPRARDEKLFF.

Only a few counts were recorded for this clone. The V gene is TRBV5-1, the J gene TRBJ2-7, with D possibly matching TRBD1 (5 bases). The CDR3 has 14 residues. V shed 1 base and J shed 0 bases, with 8 bases lying between them. Germline CDR1 is SGHRS and CDR2 is YFSETQ. CDR3 protein: CASSLKDISYEQYF. The DNA of the CDR3 is TGCGCCAGCAGCTTGAAGGACATCTCCTACGAGCAGTACTTC. Supplemented by reference TRBV5-1 and TRBJ2-7, the full variable domain reads KAGVTQTPRYLIKTRGQQVTLSCSPISGHRSVSWYQQTPGQGLQFLFEYFSETQRNKGNFPGRFSGRQFSNSRSEMNVSTLELGDSALYLCASSLKDISYEQYFGPGTRLTVT.

This clone was detected only a few times. The rearrangement uses TRBV11-2 and TRBJ1-1; D remains ambiguous. Trimming removed 1 base from V and 6 bases from J, with 6 bases in between. This CDR3 region has 12 residues. CDR1 is SGHAT, CDR2 FQNNGV, per germline. CDR3 coding DNA: TGTGCCAGCAGCTTAGTACGGTCTGAAGCTTTCTTT. This translates into CASSLVRSEAFF.

The chain recombines TRBV27 with TRBJ2-3; 7 bases are a match to TRBD2. CDR3 length equals 14 residues. Germline CDR1 MNHEY, CDR2 SMNVEV (reference sequence). Germline trimming cut 5 bases from V and 0 bases from J; bases unmatched to any gene: 2. The CDR3 reads CASSLAVSTDTQYF. Written as DNA, the CDR3 is TGTGCCAGCAGTCTAGCGGTTAGCACAGATACGCAGTATTTT.